The entry below gives a single TCR beta chain sequence along with its context. Its antigen is as yet unknown. The sample originates from a study of regulatory T cells in long-lasting Graves disease. In the study overall: Antithyroid drugs had been given to newly diagnosed Graves' patients for under 3 months. Findings and caveats of the study: A greater number of public clonotypes (approximately 2,700) was shared by persistent patients than by new patients (approximately 910). Persistent disease preferred TRBV28, TRBJ1-2 and TRBJ2-5.

Time point reported: newly diagnosed GD, antithyroid drugs for less than 3 months. PBMC RNA was the source of the TCR library. Researchers made TCR beta libraries by using iRepertoire HTBI primers and running Arm-PCR on CDR3 regions. One entry per CDR3 protein results from TCRdb running MiXCR on the multiplex PCR reads. The table lists around 480,000 distinct CDR3 sequences, about 16% of them singletons. Germline V gives CDR1 MNHEY, CDR2 SMNVEV (reference sequence). Trimming took 8 bases from V and 3 from J, leaving 16 bases between them. CDR3 length equals 14 residues. These data are also associated with another study on T cells in Graves' hyperthyroidism and ophthalmopathy. That study adds: Subjects aged 18 to 65 presented with newly diagnosed hyperthyroidism of less than 2 months' duration.

This TCR derives from a woman aged 35-65 years with Graves disease. This sequence joins TRBV27 and TRBJ1-1; the D gene is possibly TRBD1 (5 bases). The starting material was peripheral blood mononuclear cells (PBMCs), obtained at new diagnosis, from a patient treated with antithyroid drugs. This chain's CDR3 is CASSQNRWYTEAFF. The CDR3 nucleotides read TGTGCCAGCTCCCAGAACAGGTGGTACACTGAAGCTTTCTTT.